The 8 T cell receptor beta chains given below trace back to one sample, sequenced in a study of response to subunit inactivated influenza vaccine. TCRdb reanalysed the RT-PCR reads using MiXCR and keeps one entry per CDR3 protein. The sample has about 780,000 distinct CDR3 sequences; under 20% are singletons. Material: PBMCs from blood, obtained more than 4 days after vaccination. The source is a man aged 50 to 59 who received an inactivated influenza vaccine.

This chain joins TRBV20-1 and TRBJ1-6, with a weak D call TRBD1 (6 bases). The V end was cut by 5 bases, the J end by 7 bases, with 15 bases between. This CDR3 is 14 amino acids long. Germline CDR1 DFQATT, CDR2 SNEGSKA (reference sequence). In DNA form, the CDR3 reads TGCAGTGCTCCAATCCAGGGGCCGAATTCACCCCTCCACTTT. Encoded protein: CSAPIQGPNSPLHF.

This clonotype has a handful of counts. The J gene is TRBJ2-3, the V gene TRBV20-1; D ambiguous. Germline V gene data show CDR1 as DFQATT and CDR2 as SNEGSKA (reference sequence). The CDR3 spans 15 residues. Trimming took off 6 bases at V and 2 bases at J, with 18 bases between the two ends. This chain's CDR3 is CSALDLSRHTDTQYF. The CDR3 nucleotides are TGCAGTGCCCTAGATCTGTCTCGACACACAGATACGCAGTATTTT.

This clonotype was seen more than once but under ten times. V is TRBV12-3 or TRBV12-4 and J is TRBJ1-1; possibly TRBD1 for D (5 bases). The V and J ends lost 3 bases and 4 bases respectively, with 15 bases between them. This CDR3 region has 15 residues. CDR3 sequence reads: CASSFVGGAGTEAFF. For the CDR3, the DNA is TGTGCCAGCAGTTTCGTGGGGGGAGCGGGCACTGAAGCTTTCTTT.

This clonotype turned up a few times. The chain is built from TRBV5-6 and TRBJ2-1; D gene ambiguous. CDR3 length: 16 amino acids. Germline CDR1 and CDR2: SGHDT and YYEEEE. The ends were cut back, 4 bases at V and 7 bases at J, with 21 bases in the middle. CDR3 in DNA: TGTGCCAGCAGCCCCCGCTTGTCCCCGAATCAAAATGAGCAGTTCTTC. Its protein is CASSPRLSPNQNEQFF.

The V gene is TRBV12-3 or TRBV12-4, the J gene TRBJ2-2, with a tentative D call TRBD1 (7 bases). This CDR3 region has 14 residues. Trimming cost V 8 bases and J 7 bases, with 17 bases left between them. Written as DNA, the CDR3 is TGTGCCAGCCTGGGGCAGGGGGGCATCGGGGAGCTGTTTTTT. Protein sequence: CASLGQGGIGELFF.

This sequence joins TRBV20-1 and TRBJ1-5; 9 nucleotides align to TRBD1. CDR1 is DFQATT and CDR2 is SNEGSKA in the germline V gene (reference sequence). With 3 bases clipped from V and 4 bases from J, the junction kept 10 bases outside the gene matches. The CDR3 is 16 residues long. The CDR3 bases are TGCAGTGCTAGGCACGGTGGGACAGGGTTTAATCAGCCCCAGCATTTT. Translation: CSARHGGTGFNQPQHF.

The genes are TRBV24-1 and TRBJ2-1, with 11 bases identical to TRBD2. Germline assignment: CDR1 KGHDR and CDR2 SFDVKD. The CDR3 consists of 17 residues. V trimming: 3 bases; J trimming: 8 bases; junction bases outside the gene matches: 11. The CDR3: CATSDTRLAGLSDEQFF. The DNA for the CDR3 is TGTGCCACCAGTGATACCAGACTAGCGGGGTTGTCGGATGAGCAGTTCTTC.

This clonotype has more than one count but fewer than ten. The rearrangement links TRBV29-1 to TRBJ2-7, with 8 bases identical to TRBD1. The CDR3 runs to 14 residues. The V segment lost 0 bases and the J segment 5 bases; nucleotides outside the gene matches: 6. Germline lookup yields CDR1 SQVTM and CDR2 ANQGSEA. This CDR3 is CSVEDGQGRDEQYF. The CDR3 DNA reads as TGCAGCGTTGAAGATGGACAGGGACGGGACGAGCAGTACTTC.